The 3 T cell receptor beta chains listed next were all sequenced from one sample in a study of blood T cells in healthy people across ages. Together with a sample-barcoded 5' primer, a J-beta primer mix was included in a second PCR lasting roughly 6 to 12 cycles. One entry per CDR3 protein results from TCRdb running MiXCR on the 5' RACE reads. In the table there are roughly 570,000 distinct CDR3 sequences, 25% to 30% of which are singletons. Sequenced sample: blood. These TCRs come from an older woman in good health.

This clonotype occurred a few times. J is TRBJ2-1 and V is TRBV12-3 or TRBV12-4, with TRBD1 identical over 7 bases. CDR3 length equals 15 residues. Germline trimming cut 1 base from V and 2 bases from J; bases unmatched to any gene: 2. The CDR3, as DNA: TGTGCCAGCAGTTTAGTCCAGGGGGCCTACAATGAGCAGTTCTTC. Its protein product is CASSLVQGAYNEQFF.

Points on this clonotype: A junction end diverges from the germline sequence, so it may reflect a read error. The chain joins TRBV5-6 to TRBJ2-5, with D maybe TRBD2 (6 bases). Germline CDR1 and CDR2: SGHDT and YYEEEE. CDR3 size: 16 residues. CDR3 region: CASSLKTGTARETQCF. As DNA, the CDR3 is TGTGCCAGCAGCTTGAAAACCGGGACTGCAAGGGAGACCCAGTGCTTC.

This rearrangement joins TRBV7-2 to TRBJ2-7; the D gene is possibly TRBD2 (6 bases). This CDR3 has 14 residues. Per germline, CDR1 SGHTA and CDR2 FQGNSA. The V and J ends lost 5 bases and 1 base respectively, with 12 bases between them. The chain's CDR3 is CASSPQAGSYEQYF. CDR3 DNA sequence: TGTGCCAGCAGCCCTCAGGCGGGATCCTACGAGCAGTACTTC.